This T cell receptor (beta chain) was retrieved from a study of cytomegalovirus exposure and HLA in healthy donors. Worth noting for this clone: Its antigen is unidentified.

The PCR had 60 Vbeta and 13 Jbeta primers. The table came from immunoSEQ multiplex PCR; TCRdb's copy has only in-frame clones and leaves some out. The sample lists approximately 130,000 clones, about 82% occurring once. The CDR3 contains 14 residues. The V gene's germline CDR1 is SGHTA and CDR2 FQGTGA. V was clipped by 5 bases and J by 7 bases, with 18 bases between them. Study-level findings and limits: Cytomegalovirus-associated TCR beta chains were listed, numbering 164.

Sequenced sample: PBMCs. This chain connects TRBV7-3 to TRBJ2-7; D might be TRBD1 (6 bases). The TCR comes from a female donor in good health and CMV-seropositive. CDR3: CASSPGAGVREQYF. As DNA, the CDR3 is TGTGCCAGCAGCCCTGGGGCAGGGGTTCGGGAGCAGTACTTC.